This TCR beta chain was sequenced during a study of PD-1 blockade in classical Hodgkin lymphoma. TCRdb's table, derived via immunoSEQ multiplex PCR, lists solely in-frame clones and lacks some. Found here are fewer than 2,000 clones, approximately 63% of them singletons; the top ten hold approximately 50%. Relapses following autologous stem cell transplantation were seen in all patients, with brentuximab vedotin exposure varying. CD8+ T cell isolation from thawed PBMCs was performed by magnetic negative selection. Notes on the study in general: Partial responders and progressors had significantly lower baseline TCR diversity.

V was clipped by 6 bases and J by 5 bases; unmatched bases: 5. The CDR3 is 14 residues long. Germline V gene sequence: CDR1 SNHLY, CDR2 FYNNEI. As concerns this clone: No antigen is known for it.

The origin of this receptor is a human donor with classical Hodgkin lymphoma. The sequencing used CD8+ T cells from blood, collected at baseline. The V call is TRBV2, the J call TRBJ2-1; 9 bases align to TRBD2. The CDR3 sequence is CASRGSGGNNEQFF. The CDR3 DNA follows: TGTGCCAGCAGAGGTAGCGGGGGAAACAATGAGCAGTTCTTC.